This T cell receptor beta chain was identified in a study of blood T cells in healthy people across ages. Study conclusions and caveats: Samples with more naive T cells showed higher observed beta diversity. Per million T cells, the diversity of TCR beta decreased roughly linearly as age advanced.

A second PCR of 7 to 11 cycles used a sample-barcoded 5' primer and a J-beta primer mix. TCRdb itself ran the 5' RACE reads through MiXCR, one entry per CDR3 protein. The sample carries over 1,200,000 distinct CDR3 sequences, approximately 59% recorded once. With respect to this clonotype: What it binds is not known.

The V gene's germline CDR1 is SGHDN and CDR2 FVKESK. The CDR3 runs to 15 residues. V gave up 2 bases and J gave up 5 bases, with 13 bases separating them. This receptor was taken from a man aged 18 to 30 in good health. The chain carries TRBV14 and TRBJ2-1; TRBD1 is a possible D gene (6 bases). Sequencing was done on a sample of blood. CDR3: CASSQIRGSDNEQFF. CDR3 coding DNA: TGTGCCAGCAGCCAAATCAGGGGTTCGGACAATGAGCAGTTCTTC.